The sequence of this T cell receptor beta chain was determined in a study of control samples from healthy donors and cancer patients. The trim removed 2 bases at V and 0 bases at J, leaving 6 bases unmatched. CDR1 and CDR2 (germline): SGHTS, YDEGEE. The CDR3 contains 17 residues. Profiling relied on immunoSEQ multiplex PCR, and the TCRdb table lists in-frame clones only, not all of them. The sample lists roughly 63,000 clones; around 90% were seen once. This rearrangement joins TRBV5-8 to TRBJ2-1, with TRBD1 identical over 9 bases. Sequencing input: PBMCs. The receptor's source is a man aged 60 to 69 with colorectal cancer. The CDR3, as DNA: TGTGCCAGCAGCTTTTACAGGGGGCTGAGCTCCTACAATGAGCAGTTCTTC. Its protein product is CASSFYRGLSSYNEQFF.